The 9 T cell receptor beta chains in this list originate from one sample, sequenced in a study of spatial heterogeneity in lung cancer. Described time point: sample taken at primary tumor resection. No cell sorting; template was whole RNA from tumor, lung tissue or PBMC. TCRdb re-derived calls from the 5' RACE reads in MiXCR, one entry per CDR3 protein. The data show tens of thousands of distinct CDR3 sequences, 3.5% to 5.5% seen once. The sequenced sample was PBMCs, obtained at surgery. All receptors come from a male donor with early-stage non-small cell lung cancer.

This clonotype showed up many times. In DNA, the CDR3 is TGTGCCAGTAGTTTAAGGGAACCCTACAATGAGCAGTTCTTC. It encodes CASSLREPYNEQFF. The chain uses TRBV19 and TRBJ2-1; D is undetermined. Trimming left V 5 bases short and J 2 bases short, with 10 bases between. Germline CDR1 LNHDA, CDR2 SQIVND (reference sequence). This CDR3 is 14 amino acids long.

This clonotype was observed at least ten times. The chain combines TRBV6-2 or TRBV6-3 with TRBJ1-1; D not resolved. V was shortened by 6 bases and J by 0 bases, with 8 bases between the two germline ends. CDR1 is MNHEY and CDR2 is SVGEGT in the germline V gene. The CDR3 runs 13 residues. CDR3 in DNA: TGTGCCAGCAGCTTACACGTGAACACTGAAGCTTTCTTT. Residues: CASSLHVNTEAFF.

This clonotype came up many times. This chain uses TRBV2 with TRBJ2-3; D might be TRBD2 (6 bases). The CDR3 is 15 residues long. Germline CDR1 is SNHLY and CDR2 is FYNNEI. V lost 4 bases and J 3 bases, leaving 14 bases between the germline ends. The CDR3 region has the DNA TGTGCCAGCAGTGCGCGGGCAGGAGGGACAGATACGCAGTATTTT. This encodes CASSARAGGTDTQYF.

Points on this clonotype: This may come from a read error, since a much larger clone is one base off. The V call is TRBV7-2, the J call TRBJ1-5; a possible D gene is TRBD1 (6 bases). The J call could be wrong; TRBJ2-3 is a better fit for the DNA end. The CDR3 has 12 amino acids. Germline V gene data show CDR1 as SGHTA and CDR2 as FQGNSA. CDR3 residues: CASSHRDQPQYF. DNA for the CDR3: TGTGCCAGCAGCCACAGGGATCAGCCCCAGTATTTT.

This clonotype came up many times. The V call is TRBV7-9, the J call TRBJ2-1; TRBD2 agrees at 7 bases. The CDR3 has 15 amino acids. The trim removed 1 base at V and 0 bases at J, leaving 0 bases unmatched. CDR1 is SEHNR and CDR2 is FQNEAQ in the germline V gene (reference sequence). The CDR3 bases are TGTGCCAGCAGCTTAGGGACTAGCTCCTACAATGAGCAGTTCTTC. This codes for CASSLGTSSYNEQFF.

As to this clonotype: With a much larger clone just one base away, this may be a read error. The chain couples TRBV19 to TRBJ2-1; 8 nucleotides match TRBD1. CDR1 and CDR2 from the germline V gene are LNHDA and SQIVND (reference sequence). The CDR3 covers 14 residues. CDR3 protein: CASSIRTGRDEQIF. DNA for the CDR3: TGTGCCAGTAGTATCCGGACAGGGCGGGATGAGCAGATCTTC.

A note on this clonotype: At one end the junction does not follow the germline gene, possibly because of a read error. The genes are TRBV12-3 or TRBV12-4 and TRBJ2-5; D is possibly TRBD1 (5 bases). The CDR3 spans 12 residues. The CDR3, as DNA: TGTGTCAGCAGTTTAGGGGAAGAGACCCAGTACTTC. This codes for CVSSLGEETQYF.

On this clonotype itself: A read error is possible here, since a much larger clone lies one base away. The chain recombines TRBV21-1 with TRBJ2-7; the D call TRBD2 from the table was never checked on the DNA. TRBV21-1 is a pseudogene segment. The CDR3 extends over 17 amino acids. The CDR3 coding sequence is TGTGCCAGCACCCGGGTTAGCGGGGATATCCGATACTACGAGCAGTACTTC. The encoded protein is CASTRVSGDIRYYEQYF.

Notes on this clonotype: A much bigger clone sits one base away, suggesting this may be a read error. The chain joins TRBV18 to TRBJ2-3; 7 bases line up with TRBD2. Germline CDR1 and CDR2: KGHSH and LQKENI. The CDR3 is made up of 15 amino acids. DNA for the CDR3: TGTGTCAGCTCACGTACTGGCGGGAGACCAGATACGCAGTATTTT. Amino acids: CVSSRTGGRPDTQYF.